This T cell receptor (beta chain) is from a study of T cell responses to AZD1222 COVID-19 vaccine. The wider study: Analysis merged second doses at about 4 or about 12 weeks.

Only in-frame clones appear in the TCRdb table, and some are missing; sequencing was by immunoSEQ multiplex PCR. The sample includes 100,000 to 150,000 clones, roughly 84% of them seen just once. This CDR3 is 13 amino acids long. Germline-derived CDR1 and CDR2 are MNHNS and SASEGT. Turning to this clone: Germline and junction disagree at one end, which may indicate a read error.

The chain links TRBV6-1 to TRBJ2-5; 7 bases map to TRBD2. This receptor was taken from an adult in good health. The specimen comprised peripheral blood, sampled on day 0 of AZD1222 vaccination. The CDR3 DNA sequence: TGTGCCAGCAGCGAAGCGGGACAAGAGACCCAGTACTTC. Translated, it gives CASSEAGQETQYF.